This is a list of T cell receptor beta chains from one sample in a study of blood T cell repertoires in COVID-19. Measured with immunoSEQ multiplex PCR; TCRdb has only the in-frame clones, and not every one. Of 70,000 to 85,000 clones listed, 90% are singletons. Sequencing input: peripheral blood. These receptors originate from a human donor in a cohort sampled during active COVID-19. CDR3s include the opening cysteine and the closing phenylalanine or tryptophan. D genes are given only for firm matches. The size of a clone is reported for some rows only, either as once, few or many, or as a class for expanded clones.

D gene,V gene,J gene,clone size,CDR3 protein,CDR3 DNA
TRBD2,TRBV3-1/TRBV3-2,TRBJ2-2,NA,CASSGLAGDWTGELFF,TGTGCCAGCAGCGGACTAGCGGGAGATTGGACCGGGGAGCTGTTTTTT
TRBD1,TRBV4-3,TRBJ2-7,NA,CASSPGQGAYEQYF,TGCGCCAGCAGCCCGGGACAGGGGGCTTACGAGCAGTACTTC
TRBD2,TRBV4-2,TRBJ2-3,NA,CASSQRLAGGTDTQYF,TGTGCCAGCAGCCAACGACTAGCGGGGGGCACAGATACGCAGTATTTT
TRBD2,TRBV11-2,TRBJ2-7,NA,CASSFAPSGRGASYEQYF,TGTGCCAGCAGCTTCGCCCCTAGCGGGAGAGGTGCCTCCTACGAGCAGTACTTC
NA,TRBV3-1/TRBV3-2,TRBJ2-6,NA,CASKEASSGANVLTF,TGTGCCAGCAAGGAGGCTAGCTCTGGGGCCAACGTCCTGACTTTC
TRBD1,TRBV4-1,TRBJ2-4,NA,CASSPGTDNLRDIQYF,TGCGCCAGCAGCCCCGGGACAGACAACCTCCGGGACATTCAGTACTTC
NA,TRBV5-4,TRBJ2-1,NA,CASRQEGRTSYNEQFF,TGTGCCAGCAGACAAGAAGGGAGAACCTCCTACAATGAGCAGTTCTTC
NA,TRBV5-1,TRBJ2-2,NA,CASSLAEFNTGELFF,TGCGCCAGCAGCTTGGCGGAGTTCAACACCGGGGAGCTGTTTTTT
TRBD2,TRBV7-2,TRBJ2-5,NA,CASSFLLAGGGRETQYF,TGTGCCAGCAGCTTTTTACTAGCGGGAGGGGGCAGGGAGACCCAGTACTTC
NA,TRBV19,TRBJ2-5,NA,CASSIGRDRQETQYF,TGTGCCAGTAGTATAGGGCGGGACCGTCAAGAGACCCAGTACTTC
TRBD1,TRBV19,TRBJ1-3,few,CASSTGQFGSGNTIYF,TGTGCCAGTAGTACGGGACAGTTCGGGTCTGGAAACACCATATATTTT
NA,TRBV7-2,TRBJ1-5,NA,CASSREGGGSQPQHF,TGTGCCAGCAGCCGGGAGGGGGGCGGAAGTCAGCCCCAGCATTTT
TRBD1,TRBV7-3,TRBJ2-3,NA,CASSSDGQAADTQYF,TGTGCCAGCAGCTCAGACGGACAGGCCGCAGATACGCAGTATTTT
NA,TRBV2,TRBJ2-7,few,CASSEDGRGEQYF,TGTGCCAGCAGTGAGGACGGCCGGGGAGAGCAGTACTTC
NA,TRBV19,TRBJ1-6,NA,CASSLRTVGSPLHF,TGTGCCAGTAGTCTCAGGACAGTCGGTTCACCCCTCCACTTT
NA,TRBV2,TRBJ2-7,NA,CASSPRPEQYF,TGTGCCAGCAGCCCGCGTCCCGAGCAGTACTTC
TRBD1,TRBV12-3/TRBV12-4,TRBJ1-1,NA,CASSRTGTEAFF,TGTGCCAGCAGTCGGACAGGGACTGAAGCTTTCTTT
TRBD2,TRBV14,TRBJ2-7,NA,CASSRGTSGREQYF,TGTGCCAGCAGCCGCGGGACTAGCGGTAGGGAGCAGTACTTC
NA,TRBV28,TRBJ2-4,NA,CASSSVSVITKNIQYF,TGTGCCAGCAGTTCAGTTTCCGTTATAACCAAAAACATTCAGTACTTC
NA,TRBV24-1,TRBJ2-1,NA,CATSDFPRGEYNEQFF,TGTGCCACCAGTGATTTTCCCAGGGGAGAGTACAATGAGCAGTTCTTC
NA,TRBV28,TRBJ2-6,NA,CASSPGGSGANVLTF,TGTGCCAGCAGCCCTGGAGGATCTGGGGCCAACGTCCTGACTTTC
NA,TRBV11-2,TRBJ2-2,NA,CASSLGFLTSTGELFF,TGTGCCAGCAGCCTAGGATTTTTGACTAGCACCGGGGAGCTGTTTTTT
NA,TRBV15,TRBJ2-7,NA,CATSRDRSGRGIDEQYF,TGTGCCACCAGCAGAGATCGGTCGGGCAGGGGCATTGACGAGCAGTACTTC
NA,TRBV11-2,TRBJ2-7,NA,CASSLGHPYEQYF,TGTGCCAGCAGCTTAGGACATCCCTACGAGCAGTACTTC
TRBD2,TRBV6-5,TRBJ2-5,NA,CASRREEQETQYF,TGTGCCAGCCGGCGGGAGGAACAAGAGACCCAGTACTTC
TRBD1,TRBV18,TRBJ1-6,few,CASSPSLDRVNSPLHF,TGTGCCAGCTCCCCCAGCTTGGACAGGGTGAATTCACCCCTCCACTTT
TRBD1,TRBV6-7,TRBJ1-5,NA,CATRGGDVANQPQHF,TGTGCCACCAGGGGGGGTGATGTGGCCAATCAGCCCCAGCATTTT
TRBD1,TRBV28,TRBJ2-3,once,CASSLGDRGGNTQYF,TGTGCCAGCAGTTTAGGGGACAGGGGTGGAAATACGCAGTATTTT
TRBD1,TRBV30,TRBJ1-5,NA,CAWGGQGNQPQHF,TGTGCCTGGGGGGGACAGGGGAATCAGCCCCAGCATTTT
NA,TRBV4-3,TRBJ2-1,NA,CASSQVGPDNEQFF,TGCGCCAGCAGCCAAGTGGGGCCCGACAATGAGCAGTTCTTC
TRBD1,TRBV7-8,TRBJ1-6,NA,CASSPSGTGNSPLHF,TGTGCCAGCAGCCCTTCCGGGACAGGGAATTCACCCCTCCACTTT
NA,TRBV28,TRBJ1-5,NA,CASSLWRGLIQPQHF,TGTGCCAGCAGTTTATGGCGGGGTCTCATTCAGCCCCAGCATTTT
NA,TRBV5-4,TRBJ2-3,NA,CASSSSGTDTQYF,TGTGCCAGCAGCTCCTCAGGGACAGATACGCAGTATTTT